Detailed here is one T cell receptor beta chain. Its specificity is not known. The V end lost 1 base, the J end lost 1 base, and 15 bases lay between the germline ends. CDR1 is KGHSH and CDR2 is LQKENI in the germline V gene. The CDR3 totals 17 residues. These data originate in a study of human thymus T cells. Findings and caveats of the study: Related reports documented highly overlapping thymic repertoires among unrelated individuals.

Clones were sequenced by immunoSEQ multiplex PCR, and TCRdb holds only the in-frame ones, with some missing. The sample lists around 130,000 clones; about 95% were seen once. It was from resections taken during corrective heart surgery that the thymus tissue came. The specimen was thymus tissue. This TCR was sampled from a boy younger than two with a congenital heart defect but otherwise immunologically healthy. The gene calls are TRBV18 and TRBJ2-3, with D perhaps TRBD2 (6 bases). The CDR3 loop is CASSPRKWGVGTDTQYF. CDR3 DNA: TGTGCCAGCTCACCACGGAAGTGGGGGGTAGGCACAGATACGCAGTATTTT. Drawing the rest from reference TRBV18 and TRBJ2-3, the complete variable domain is NAGVMQNPRHLVRRRGQEARLRCSPMKGHSHVYWYRQLPEEGLKFMVYLQKENIIDESGMPKERFSAEFPKEGPSILRIQQVVRGDSAAYFCASSPRKWGVGTDTQYFGPGTRLTVL.